What follows are 9 T cell receptor beta chains derived from one specimen sequenced in a study of blood T cell repertoires in COVID-19. TCRdb keeps only in-frame clones here, not all; method: immunoSEQ multiplex PCR. The table has 250,000 or so clones, 75% to 90% seen once. Sequenced: PBMCs or T cells enriched from blood (not recorded which). Every receptor here comes from a woman aged 45-60 years who had recovered from COVID-19.

The genes are TRBV5-1 and TRBJ1-1; D perhaps matches TRBD1 (5 bases). Germline-derived CDR1 and CDR2 are SGHRS and YFSETQ. V was pared by 6 bases and J by 1 base, with 10 bases between. The CDR3 is 13 amino acids. The CDR3 nucleotides are TGCGCCAGCATCCTCCAGGGGAACACTGAAGCTTTCTTT. Translation: CASILQGNTEAFF.

J is TRBJ1-6 and V is TRBV7-8; 8 nucleotides match TRBD1. CDR1 and CDR2 from the germline V gene are SGHVS and FQNEAQ. The V segment lost 1 base and the J segment 4 bases; nucleotides outside the gene matches: 6. The CDR3 extends over 17 amino acids. In DNA form, the CDR3 reads TGTGCCAGCAGCTTAGGGTTCAGGGGGCAGTATAATTCACCCCTCCACTTT. This translates into CASSLGFRGQYNSPLHF. The full variable domain, its missing parts supplied by reference TRBV7-8 and TRBJ1-6, is GAGVSQSPRYKVAKRGQDVALRCDPISGHVSLFWYQQALGQGPEFLTYFQNEAQLDKSGLPSDRFFAERPEGSVSTLKIQRTQQEDSAVYLCASSLGFRGQYNSPLHFGNGTRLTVT.

The chain combines TRBV5-1 with TRBJ2-7; no reliable D call. Trimming took off 0 bases at V and 6 bases at J, with 16 bases between the two ends. From germline, CDR1 is SGHRS and CDR2 YFSETQ. The CDR3 is 15 residues long. This chain's CDR3 is CASSLDKLISREQYF. DNA for the CDR3: TGCGCCAGCAGCTTGGACAAACTAATTTCTCGCGAGCAGTACTTC.

The chain combines TRBV5-6 with TRBJ1-3; TRBD1 agrees at 7 bases. Trimming cost V 1 base and J 4 bases; bases outside gene matches: 2. This CDR3 spans 14 amino acids. Germline-derived CDR1 and CDR2 are SGHDT and YYEEEE. CDR3 residues: CASSLPGQGNTIYF. The CDR3 coding sequence is TGTGCCAGCAGCTTGCCGGGACAGGGAAACACCATATATTTT.

The rearrangement joins TRBV30 to TRBJ1-1, with D perhaps matching TRBD1 (6 bases). V was clipped by 2 bases and J by 3 bases, with 13 bases between them. Germline V gene lookup returns CDR1 GTSNPN and CDR2 SVGIG (reference sequence). The CDR3 consists of 14 residues. CDR3 sequence (DNA): TGTGCCTGGAGTTCGGGGGGCAGTTACACTGAAGCTTTCTTT. Translation: CAWSSGGSYTEAFF. Filled out from reference TRBV30 and TRBJ1-1, the complete variable domain reads SQTIHQWPATLVQPVGSPLSLECTVEGTSNPNLYWYRQAAGRGLQLLFYSVGIGQISSEVPQNLSASRPQDRQFILSSKKLLLSDSGFYLCAWSSGGSYTEAFFGQGTRLTVV.

Concerning this clone: A junction end diverges from the germline sequence, so it may reflect a read error. CDR3 in amino acids: CATGRRDRGTDTQYF. In nucleotides, the CDR3 is TGTGCCACCGGCAGGCGGGACAGGGGCACAGATACGCAGTATTTT. V usage is TRBV15 and J usage is TRBJ2-3; 9 bases fit TRBD1. Germline CDR1 LNHNV, CDR2 YYDKDF (reference sequence). The CDR3 totals 15 residues.

This clone was found once. The chain recombines TRBV5-4 with TRBJ2-7, with 8 bases that match TRBD1. V lost 3 bases and J lost 4; bases outside the gene matches: 3. In germline, CDR1 is SGHNT, CDR2 YYREEE (reference sequence). This CDR3 has 13 amino acids. The DNA of the CDR3 is TGTGCCAGCAGCTGGGACAGGATTTACGAGCAGTACTTC. Translation gives CASSWDRIYEQYF.

The chain joins TRBV18 to TRBJ1-3; TRBD1 matches 8 bases. Trimming took 3 bases from V and 4 from J; bases not matched to a gene: 2. This CDR3 region has 14 residues. The germline V gene encodes CDR1 KGHSH and CDR2 LQKENI. CDR3 bases: TGTGCCAGCTCACCGGGACAGGAAGGAAACACCATATATTTT. Translating gives CASSPGQEGNTIYF.

This rearrangement joins TRBV6-5 to TRBJ1-1; maybe TRBD1 (5 bases). The V gene lost 6 bases and the J gene lost 0 bases, with 11 bases spanning the gap. The CDR3 runs to 14 residues. From germline, CDR1 is MNHEY and CDR2 SVGAGI. This chain's CDR3 is CASRTQGVNTEAFF. The CDR3 DNA reads TGTGCCAGCAGGACGCAGGGCGTGAACACTGAAGCTTTCTTT.